The 25 T cell receptor beta chains below were found in one sample sequenced in a study of T cell clonotyping in hematopoietic cell transplantation. Profiling relied on immunoSEQ multiplex PCR, and the TCRdb table lists in-frame clones only, not all of them. The sample lists about 44,000 clones; about 93% were seen once. Sequenced material: peripheral blood mononuclear cells. All receptors come from a woman aged 50 to 60 in good health. Some clones in this sample may be carry-over from other donors' samples.

V and J are TRBV11-3 and TRBJ1-3; D ambiguous. Germline CDR1 reads SGHNT; CDR2 reads YENEEA. The CDR3 contains 14 residues. V dropped 0 bases and J dropped 2 bases, with 5 bases sitting between them. Written as DNA, the CDR3 is TGTGCCAGCAGCTTAGATCGAGCTGGAAACACCATATATTTT. This encodes CASSLDRAGNTIYF.

V is TRBV5-1 and J is TRBJ2-1; the D gene is possibly TRBD1 (6 bases). Germline V CDR1 and CDR2: SGHRS, YFSETQ. Between the trimmed V and J ends, which lost 2 bases and 4 bases, there was a span of 10 bases. The CDR3 totals 14 residues. CDR3: CASSFPGVYNEQFF. The CDR3 DNA sequence: TGCGCCAGCAGCTTTCCAGGGGTATACAATGAGCAGTTCTTC.

The gene calls are TRBV6-5 and TRBJ2-1, with 7 bases aligning to TRBD1. The CDR3 consists of 14 residues. Germline assignment: CDR1 MNHEY and CDR2 SVGAGI. Trimming removed 4 bases from V and 7 bases from J; junction bases left unmatched: 7. The CDR3 loop is CASSWDRSRNEQFF. The CDR3 DNA reads as TGTGCCAGCAGTTGGGACAGAAGCAGGAATGAGCAGTTCTTC.

The chain uses TRBV28 and TRBJ2-7; weak D call: TRBD1 (5 bases). V lost 5 bases to trimming and J lost 3 bases, with 17 bases between them. Per the germline V gene, CDR1 is MDHEN and CDR2 is SYDVKM. This CDR3 has 15 residues. The CDR3 region is CASSLSRQRVYEQYF. The CDR3 DNA follows: TGTGCCAGCAGTCTCAGCCGACAGCGAGTCTACGAGCAGTACTTC.

J is TRBJ1-3 and V is TRBV29-1, with D possibly matching TRBD1 (5 bases). V dropped 3 bases and J dropped 7 bases, with 7 bases sitting between them. The V gene's germline CDR1 is SQVTM and CDR2 ANQGSEA. This CDR3 spans 11 amino acids. CDR3 nucleotide sequence: TGCAGCGTTGATGGGGGGAACACCATATATTTT. Protein sequence: CSVDGGNTIYF.

The V and J genes are TRBV19 and TRBJ1-2; 8 bases align to TRBD1. The CDR3 sequence is 14 residues long. Trimming at V came to 7 bases and at J to 3 bases, leaving 7 bases not matched to a gene. Germline loops: CDR1 LNHDA, CDR2 SQIVND (reference sequence). The CDR3 spells CASTGDRMYYGYTF. CDR3 sequence (DNA): TGTGCCAGTACCGGGGACAGGATGTACTATGGCTACACCTTC.

This clone is a singleton in its sample. The genes are TRBV19 and TRBJ1-2; D is ambiguous. The germline V gene encodes CDR1 LNHDA and CDR2 SQIVND (reference sequence). This CDR3 is 14 amino acids long. The ends were cut back, 2 bases at V and 7 bases at J, with 14 bases in the middle. CDR3 protein: CASSISEGGSGYTF. In DNA, the CDR3 is TGTGCCAGTAGTATATCGGAGGGAGGGTCTGGCTACACCTTC.

In this sample, this clone turned up once. The CDR3 bases are TGTGCCAGCAGCAGACAGGGGGAGGTCTCCGAGGAGCTGTTTTTT. Translated: CASSRQGEVSEELFF. The chain links TRBV5-4 to TRBJ2-2; 9 nucleotides match TRBD1. V lost 4 bases to trimming and J lost 10 bases; unmatched junction nucleotides: 11. The germline V gene has CDR1 SGHNT and CDR2 YYREEE (reference sequence). The CDR3 contains 15 residues.

V gene TRBV28 combines with J gene TRBJ1-4, with TRBD1 identical over 10 bases. Germline assignment: CDR1 MDHEN and CDR2 SYDVKM. V trimming: 7 bases; J trimming: 14 bases; junction bases outside the gene matches: 10. The CDR3 loop spans 13 amino acids. The CDR3 DNA sequence: TGTGCCAGCACCCCCCGGGACAGGGGTGAGCTGTTTTTT. As protein: CASTPRDRGELFF.

The chain carries TRBV5-1 and TRBJ1-4; D is uncertain. The germline V gene encodes CDR1 SGHRS and CDR2 YFSETQ. Deletions cut 0 bases from V and 5 bases from J, with 8 bases between. This CDR3 is 14 amino acids long. CDR3 DNA: TGCGCCAGCAGCTTGGGAGGGCCAAATGAAAAACTGTTTTTT. It specifies CASSLGGPNEKLFF.

DNA of the CDR3: TGTGCCAGCATGAGGGCAGGGGGCATGAGTGGAGAGACCCAGTACTTC. Translating gives CASMRAGGMSGETQYF. This chain joins TRBV6-4 and TRBJ2-5; TRBD1 matches at 8 bases. Germline trimming cut 7 bases from V and 4 bases from J; bases unmatched to any gene: 14. Looked up from germline, CDR1 is MRHNA and CDR2 is SNTAGT. CDR3 length equals 16 residues.

V is TRBV2 and J is TRBJ1-6; maybe TRBD1 (5 bases). Trimming stripped 1 base from V and 8 bases from J, with 6 bases between. Looked up from germline, CDR1 is SNHLY and CDR2 is FYNNEI. This CDR3 is built from 13 residues. In DNA, the CDR3 is TGTGCCAGCAGTGAAGGAGGGGATTCACCCCTCCACTTT. Amino acids: CASSEGGDSPLHF.

The rearrangement uses TRBV5-1 and TRBJ1-3; a possible D gene is TRBD1 (5 bases). The CDR3 contains 16 residues. Germline V gives CDR1 SGHRS, CDR2 YFSETQ. V dropped 3 bases and J dropped 3 bases, with 16 bases sitting between them. As DNA, the CDR3 is TGCGCCAGCAGCTCGCGGGGGGGAGAGCGTGGAAACACCATATATTTT. Translation: CASSSRGGERGNTIYF.

Only one count was recorded for this clone. The J gene is TRBJ2-7, the V gene TRBV28, with D perhaps matching TRBD2 (5 bases). This CDR3 region has 13 residues. Germline V gives CDR1 MDHEN, CDR2 SYDVKM. With 6 bases removed from V and 6 bases from J, the gap between germline ends came to 15 bases. The CDR3 spells CASRTLPRGEQYF. DNA of the CDR3: TGTGCCAGCAGAACCCTCCCCCGGGGCGAGCAGTACTTC.

The chain recombines TRBV9 with TRBJ2-1; D uncertain. CDR3 length equals 18 residues. Germline V gene data show CDR1 as SGDLS and CDR2 as YYNGEE. V gave up 3 bases and J gave up 0 bases, with 19 bases separating them. The CDR3, as DNA: TGTGCCAGCAGCGCACTGGGTGCCTGGTCTAGCTCCTACAATGAGCAGTTCTTC. It codes for CASSALGAWSSSYNEQFF.

The chain couples TRBV5-1 to TRBJ2-1; D unclear. V dropped 3 bases and J dropped 0 bases, with 10 bases sitting between them. The CDR3 loop spans 15 amino acids. Looked up from germline, CDR1 is SGHRS and CDR2 is YFSETQ. CDR3 loop: CASSSRDLSYNEQFF. The CDR3 nucleotides read TGCGCCAGCAGCTCCCGTGACCTCTCCTACAATGAGCAGTTCTTC.

The V call is TRBV6-6, the J call TRBJ1-3; D is undetermined. The V gene lost 5 bases and the J gene lost 0 bases, with 5 bases spanning the gap. The CDR3 consists of 13 residues. Germline V gene data show CDR1 as MNHNY and CDR2 as SVGAGI (reference sequence). The CDR3 loop reads CASSRLSGNTIYF. In DNA form, the CDR3 reads TGTGCCAGCAGTCGCCTCTCTGGAAACACCATATATTTT.

The genes are TRBV4-3 and TRBJ1-2; D is uncertain. CDR3 length: 14 amino acids. In germline, CDR1 is LGHNA, CDR2 YSLEER. With 0 bases removed from V and 2 bases from J, the gap between germline ends came to 7 bases. CDR3 amino acids: CASSQDRQNYGYTF. DNA for the CDR3: TGCGCCAGCAGCCAAGATAGGCAGAACTATGGCTACACCTTC.

This rearrangement joins TRBV11-2 to TRBJ2-3; D remains ambiguous. This CDR3 contains 15 residues. Trimming took off 5 bases at V and 2 bases at J, with 14 bases between the two ends. The germline CDR1 and CDR2 sequences are SGHAT and FQNNGV. CDR3 residues: CASSQGYRSTDTQYF. In nucleotides, the CDR3 is TGTGCCAGCAGCCAAGGGTACAGATCCACAGATACGCAGTATTTT.

This sequence joins TRBV19 and TRBJ1-6, with D possibly TRBD1 on 6 matching bases. This CDR3 has 15 residues. V was cut by 3 bases and J by 10 bases, with 16 bases left in between. In germline, CDR1 is LNHDA, CDR2 SQIVND (reference sequence). Written as DNA, the CDR3 is TGTGCCAGTAGTATGACGGCAGGGGAGCCATCACCCCTCCACTTT. It encodes CASSMTAGEPSPLHF.

J is TRBJ2-3 and V is TRBV29-1; TRBD2 aligns across 10 bases. Germline V gene sequence: CDR1 SQVTM, CDR2 ANQGSEA. The CDR3 consists of 15 residues. The ends lost 4 bases at V and 5 bases at J; junction bases unmatched: 9. This chain's CDR3 is CSVVEIAGGLDTQYF. The DNA of the CDR3 is TGCAGCGTTGTGGAGATAGCGGGGGGTTTAGATACGCAGTATTTT.

This clone was seen a single time. The chain carries TRBV11-3 and TRBJ2-7; 12 positions agree with TRBD2. V shed 5 bases and J 3 bases; nucleotides not matched to a gene: 17. CDR3 length: 19 residues. Germline assignment: CDR1 SGHNT and CDR2 YENEEA. The CDR3 DNA reads as TGTGCCAGCAGCGCTTCTATGTGGGGAACTAGCGGGGGGATCTACGAGCAGTACTTC. It yields the protein CASSASMWGTSGGIYEQYF.

The gene calls are TRBV7-3 and TRBJ2-3; 9 nucleotides agree with TRBD1. The V gene's germline CDR1 is SGHTA and CDR2 FQGTGA. Trimming removed 1 base from V and 4 bases from J; junction bases left unmatched: 9. The CDR3 contains 17 residues. The CDR3 DNA reads TGTGCCAGCAGCTTAATGGGGCCGGGACAGGGTCCAGATACGCAGTATTTT. This translates into CASSLMGPGQGPDTQYF.

The chain's CDR3 is CASSQQRGGRSYEQYF. The CDR3 region has the DNA TGCGCCAGCAGCCAACAACGGGGGGGCCGCTCCTACGAGCAGTACTTC. The chain combines TRBV4-1 with TRBJ2-7, with 8 positions matching TRBD2. Germline values: CDR1 MGHRA, CDR2 YSYEKL. Unmatched junction bases numbered 6, after V lost 2 bases and J lost 0 bases. The CDR3 covers 16 residues.

The chain uses TRBV5-6 and TRBJ2-5; possible D gene TRBD2, 6 bases. Trimming left V 3 bases short and J 7 bases short, with 16 bases between. The V gene's germline CDR1 is SGHDT and CDR2 YYEEEE. This CDR3 is 14 amino acids long. CDR3 sequence reads: CASSSGTPWATQYF. CDR3 nucleotide sequence: TGTGCCAGCAGCTCGGGGACTCCGTGGGCGACCCAGTACTTC. The complete variable domain, with remaining parts taken from reference TRBV5-6 and TRBJ2-5, reads DAGVTQSPTHLIKTRGQQVTLRCSPKSGHDTVSWYQQALGQGPQFIFQYYEEEERQRGNFPDRFSGHQFPNYSSELNVNALLLGDSALYLCASSSGTPWATQYFGPGTRLLVL.